The next 32 T cell receptor beta chains were all read from a single sample in a study of vaccination effects on CD4 cells after COVID-19. Some clones are missing from TCRdb's copy, which holds only in-frame ones; the method was immunoSEQ multiplex PCR. The sample contains tens of thousands of clones, around 77% of which appear only once. Their specific antigens are unknown. Following a roughly 10-day culture, CD4+ T cells were purified. The sample in question was CD4+ T cells from PBMCs cultured without peptide, obtained before COVID-19 vaccination. Receptor source: a human donor who received a COVID-19 vaccine.

This chain joins TRBV5-4 and TRBJ1-2; 7 nucleotides match TRBD1. V shed 1 base, J shed 5 bases, and the junction held 5 bases outside the gene matches. The CDR3 spans 14 residues. Germline V gene sequence: CDR1 SGHNT, CDR2 YYREEE (reference sequence). CDR3 nucleotide sequence: TGTGCCAGCAGCTTGTATGGGACAGCGTATGGCTACACCTTC. The encoded protein is CASSLYGTAYGYTF. Using reference TRBV5-4 and TRBJ1-2 for the parts outside the CDR3, the full variable domain is ETGVTQSPTHLIKTRGQQVTLRCSSQSGHNTVSWYQQALGQGPQFIFQYYREEENGRGNFPPRFSGLQFPNYSSELNVNALELDDSALYLCASSLYGTAYGYTFGSGTRLTVV.

The chain couples TRBV29-1 to TRBJ2-1; possibly TRBD1 for D (5 bases). Germline CDR1 and CDR2: SQVTM and ANQGSEA. The CDR3 runs 14 residues. Trimming took off 3 bases at V and 2 bases at J, with 11 bases between the two ends. CDR3 DNA sequence: TGCAGCGTTGACGGCAGGGCAACCTACAATGAGCAGTTCTTC. Protein: CSVDGRATYNEQFF.

The gene calls are TRBV7-9 and TRBJ2-5; no firm D call. The length of the CDR3 is 12 residues. CDR1 and CDR2 (germline): SEHNR, FQNEAQ (reference sequence). V was clipped by 3 bases and J by 9 bases, with 11 bases between them. CDR3 coding DNA: TGTGCCAGCAGCTTGGGAAGGGCGGCCCAGTACTTC. Translation: CASSLGRAAQYF.

The rearrangement joins TRBV19 to TRBJ2-2, with D unclear. V was cut by 4 bases and J by 3 bases, with 15 bases left in between. CDR3 length: 16 residues. Per germline, CDR1 LNHDA and CDR2 SQIVND (reference sequence). This CDR3 is CASSNSLGMDTGELFF. The CDR3 nucleotides are TGTGCCAGTAGTAACTCCCTAGGGATGGACACCGGGGAGCTGTTTTTT.

The rearrangement uses TRBV5-1 and TRBJ1-3; 7 bases fit TRBD1. From germline, CDR1 is SGHRS and CDR2 YFSETQ. After removal of 5 bases from V and 4 bases from J, the junction contained 6 bases not matched to a gene. This CDR3 has 14 amino acids. CDR3 in amino acids: CASRMRQGGNTIYF. The CDR3 coding sequence is TGCGCCAGCAGAATGAGACAGGGAGGAAACACCATATATTTT.

V is TRBV28 and J is TRBJ2-7; 7 positions agree with TRBD1. J lost 2 bases, V lost 1 base, and 11 bases had no gene match. CDR3 length equals 17 residues. Germline-derived CDR1 and CDR2 are MDHEN and SYDVKM. CDR3 coding DNA: TGTGCCAGCAGTTTATCCTTGGACAGGACAAGCGCCTACGAGCAGTACGTC. It translates to CASSLSLDRTSAYEQYV.

The V call is TRBV6-6, the J call TRBJ2-5; 8 bases agree with TRBD2. CDR3 size: 16 residues. Germline V gene data show CDR1 as MNHNY and CDR2 as SVGAGI (reference sequence). V was clipped by 7 bases and J by 5 bases; unmatched bases: 15. The CDR3 sequence: CASNNVGGGSGETQYF. In DNA form, the CDR3 reads TGTGCCAGCAATAACGTCGGCGGGGGGAGTGGGGAGACCCAGTACTTC.

CDR3 sequence reads: CASSQGVALAGGPTYEQYV. The CDR3 nucleotides read TGCGCCAGCAGCCAAGGTGTAGCCTTAGCGGGGGGCCCAACCTACGAGCAGTACGTC. The chain employs TRBV4-1 and TRBJ2-7; 10 bases are shared with TRBD2. V lost 1 base and J lost 2; bases outside the gene matches: 14. CDR3 length equals 19 residues. Germline-derived CDR1 and CDR2 are MGHRA and YSYEKL.

J is TRBJ2-3 and V is TRBV24-1, with 12 nucleotides matching TRBD2. Germline V gene data show CDR1 as KGHDR and CDR2 as SFDVKD. Trimming took 0 bases from V and 5 from J; bases not matched to a gene: 5. This CDR3 contains 17 residues. Here the CDR3 reads CATSDLSSGGALDTQYF. DNA of the CDR3: TGTGCCACCAGTGATTTGTCTAGCGGGGGGGCCTTAGATACGCAGTATTTT.

This clone is a singleton in its sample. CDR3 protein: CASSQGSVNSPLHF. The CDR3 DNA follows: TGTGCCAGCAGCCAAGGTAGTGTTAATTCACCCCTCCACTTT. V usage is TRBV3-1 (or the pseudogene TRBV3-2) and J usage is TRBJ1-6, with unresolved D. CDR3 size: 14 residues. Germline assignment: CDR1 LGHDT and CDR2 YNNKEL (reference sequence). Trimming removed 1 base from V and 6 bases from J, with 7 bases in between.

This rearrangement joins TRBV9 to TRBJ1-2, with D unclear. With 4 bases removed from V and 2 bases from J, the gap between germline ends came to 15 bases. The CDR3 consists of 15 residues. CDR1 and CDR2 from the germline V gene are SGDLS and YYNGEE. The CDR3 spells CASSPNPSPNYGYTF. CDR3 bases: TGTGCCAGCAGCCCCAACCCATCCCCCAACTATGGCTACACCTTC.

The rearrangement links TRBV18 to TRBJ1-2, with D tentatively TRBD1 (5 bases). Looked up from germline, CDR1 is KGHSH and CDR2 is LQKENI. There are 14 residues in the CDR3. Trimming took off 2 bases at V and 7 bases at J, with 14 bases between the two ends. CDR3 sequence: CASSPVQGGGGYTF. Here the CDR3 DNA reads TGTGCCAGCTCACCAGTCCAGGGAGGTGGTGGCTACACCTTC. The entire variable domain, with the rest obtained from reference TRBV18 and TRBJ1-2, is as follows: NAGVMQNPRHLVRRRGQEARLRCSPMKGHSHVYWYRQLPEEGLKFMVYLQKENIIDESGMPKERFSAEFPKEGPSILRIQQVVRGDSAAYFCASSPVQGGGGYTFGSGTRLTVV.

V usage is TRBV11-2 and J usage is TRBJ2-5, with unresolved D. Germline V lookup: CDR1 SGHAT, CDR2 FQNNGV. The CDR3 length is 18 residues. V was shortened by 0 bases and J by 5 bases, with 22 bases between the two germline ends. This CDR3 is CASSLDQSGRREWETQYF. Here the CDR3 DNA reads TGTGCCAGCAGCTTAGATCAATCCGGCAGGCGCGAATGGGAGACCCAGTACTTC.

This clone appeared a few times. The CDR3 DNA is TGTGCCACCAGTGATTCCCCGCAGGGGGCGAGGAATGAGCAGTTCTTC. The encoded protein is CATSDSPQGARNEQFF. The chain carries TRBV24-1 and TRBJ2-1; TRBD1 matches 8 bases. The CDR3 sequence is 16 residues long. J was trimmed by 7 bases and V by 2 bases; bases with no gene match: 9. In germline, CDR1 is KGHDR, CDR2 SFDVKD.

The chain employs TRBV29-1 and TRBJ1-2, with D tentatively TRBD1 (5 bases). Looked up from germline, CDR1 is SQVTM and CDR2 is ANQGSEA. This CDR3 is 12 amino acids long. The V end was cut by 5 bases, the J end by 2 bases, with 9 bases between. In DNA, the CDR3 is TGCAGCGTTTCTCGGGGGAACTATGGCTACACCTTC. This codes for CSVSRGNYGYTF.

This rearrangement joins TRBV30 to TRBJ1-4; weak D call: TRBD1 (6 bases). CDR3 size: 14 residues. V was trimmed by 4 bases and J by 8 bases, leaving 17 bases between them. Per the germline V gene, CDR1 is GTSNPN and CDR2 is SVGIG (reference sequence). The CDR3 DNA reads as TGTGCCTGGACCTCCGGGGAGGGGGGCGAAAAACTGTTTTTT. Its protein is CAWTSGEGGEKLFF.

This sequence joins TRBV6-1 and TRBJ2-7; 13 bases are a match to TRBD2. Germline-derived CDR1 and CDR2 are MNHNS and SASEGT. This CDR3 has 19 amino acids. Trimming cost V 2 bases and J 0 bases; bases outside gene matches: 10. The DNA for the CDR3 is TGTGCCAGCAGTGAATCTAGACTAGCGGGGGGCCCCAGCTCCTACGAGCAGTACGTC. Protein sequence: CASSESRLAGGPSSYEQYV.

The V and J genes are TRBV6-6 and TRBJ2-7, with D possibly matching TRBD1 (7 bases). Trimming left V 2 bases short and J 1 base short, with 12 bases between. Germline V gives CDR1 MNHNY, CDR2 SVGAGI (reference sequence). This CDR3 contains 15 residues. The DNA of the CDR3 is TGTGCCAGCAGTTACGAGACAGGGAGGTCCTACGAGCAGTACGTC. Its protein product is CASSYETGRSYEQYV.

CDR3 DNA: TGTGCCAGCAGCGTAAATTCCGCCCTCGGGGGTTCACCCCTCCACTTT. Protein sequence: CASSVNSALGGSPLHF. The V and J genes are TRBV9 and TRBJ1-6, with D perhaps TRBD1 (5 bases). Trimming left V 1 base short and J 9 bases short, with 17 bases between. This CDR3 has 16 amino acids. The germline V gene has CDR1 SGDLS and CDR2 YYNGEE. The entire variable domain, with the rest obtained from reference TRBV9 and TRBJ1-6, is as follows: DSGVTQTPKHLITATGQRVTLRCSPRSGDLSVYWYQQSLDQGLQFLIQYYNGEERAKGNILERFSAQQFPDLHSELNLSSLELGDSALYFCASSVNSALGGSPLHFGNGTRLTVT.

V and J are TRBV6-2 or TRBV6-3 and TRBJ1-1; 10 nucleotides agree with TRBD1. This CDR3 has 15 residues. V shed 4 bases, J shed 5 bases, and the junction held 7 bases outside the gene matches. CDR1 MNHEY and CDR2 SVGEGT come from the germline V gene. DNA for the CDR3: TGTGCCAGCAGTTGGGGACAGGGGCAGGGAACTGAAGCTTTCTTT. This codes for CASSWGQGQGTEAFF.

J is TRBJ1-6 and V is TRBV18, with 9 bases matching TRBD1. There are 15 residues in the CDR3. CDR1 is KGHSH, CDR2 LQKENI, per germline. V dropped 1 base and J dropped 5; count of bases not matched to a gene: 0. The CDR3 sequence: CASSPRTGDNSPLHF. For the CDR3, the DNA is TGTGCCAGCTCACCACGGACAGGGGATAATTCACCCCTCCACTTT.

This clone was observed a handful of times. The V call is TRBV15, the J call TRBJ1-1; no clear D. Germline loops: CDR1 LNHNV, CDR2 YYDKDF (reference sequence). The V and J ends lost 4 bases and 5 bases respectively, with 8 bases between them. The CDR3 has 12 residues. The chain's CDR3 is CATSKSRTEAFF. As DNA, the CDR3 is TGTGCCACCAGCAAATCGAGGACTGAAGCTTTCTTT.

V and J are TRBV28 and TRBJ2-5, with unresolved D. The germline V and J ends were trimmed by 3 bases and 2 bases, with 7 bases remaining between them. Germline assignment: CDR1 MDHEN and CDR2 SYDVKM. The CDR3 covers 13 residues. CDR3 sequence reads: CASSLLQQETQYF. CDR3 nucleotide sequence: TGTGCCAGCAGTTTGCTACAACAAGAGACCCAGTACTTC. Filled out from reference TRBV28 and TRBJ2-5, the complete variable domain reads DVKVTQSSRYLVKRTGEKVFLECVQDMDHENMFWYRQDPGLGLRLIYFSYDVKMKEKGDIPEGYSVSREKKERFSLILESASTNQTSMYLCASSLLQQETQYFGPGTRLLVL.

This sequence joins TRBV18 and TRBJ1-1, with D possibly matching TRBD1 (5 bases). The CDR3 extends over 14 amino acids. The V gene's germline CDR1 is KGHSH and CDR2 LQKENI. Trimming removed 3 bases at V and 8 bases at J, with 16 bases between. The CDR3, as DNA: TGTGCCAGCTCACCGGGTCTTCAGGGAGGGGAAGCTTTCTTT. It is translated as CASSPGLQGGEAFF.

This chain connects TRBV18 to TRBJ2-5; the D gene is possibly TRBD2 (5 bases). The germline V gene encodes CDR1 KGHSH and CDR2 LQKENI. This CDR3 is 14 amino acids long. V was clipped by 0 bases and J by 3 bases, with 8 bases between them. As DNA, the CDR3 is TGTGCCAGCTCACCACCTGAGGGTAAAGAGACCCAGTACTTC. Protein: CASSPPEGKETQYF.

V gene TRBV27 combines with J gene TRBJ2-1; 7 bases map to TRBD1. There are 12 residues in the CDR3. V lost 4 bases to trimming and J lost 8 bases; unmatched junction nucleotides: 2. Per the germline V gene, CDR1 is MNHEY and CDR2 is SMNVEV (reference sequence). The CDR3 DNA follows: TGTGCCAGCAGTTCCAGGGGGTATGAGCAGTTCTTC. Protein product: CASSSRGYEQFF.

On this clone: Other DNA sequences within the sample encode an identical CDR3. The chain employs TRBV5-1 and TRBJ2-3, with no clear D. Germline CDR1 reads SGHRS; CDR2 reads YFSETQ. Deletions cut 2 bases from V and 1 base from J, with 5 bases between. This CDR3 spans 13 amino acids. CDR3 DNA sequence: TGCGCCAGCAGCTTAGAAGGCACAGATACGCAGTATTTT. Encoded protein: CASSLEGTDTQYF.

This chain links TRBV19 with TRBJ1-2; no clear D gene. There are 15 residues in the CDR3. Germline-derived CDR1 and CDR2 are LNHDA and SQIVND (reference sequence). Trimming took 5 bases from V and 3 from J, leaving 16 bases between them. This CDR3 is CASSPRTLLHYGYTF. The CDR3 bases are TGTGCCAGTAGTCCCCGGACCCTGCTTCACTATGGCTACACCTTC.

This clone was counted a few times. This rearrangement joins TRBV2 to TRBJ1-6; D is uncertain. The V end was cut by 6 bases, the J end by 9 bases, with 18 bases between. The CDR3 totals 15 residues. Germline V gene data show CDR1 as SNHLY and CDR2 as FYNNEI. As DNA, the CDR3 is TGTGCCAGCAGCGGTACTCACTCCAGTGGTTCACCCCTCCACTTT. This gives the protein CASSGTHSSGSPLHF.

This clone was recorded a few times. The chain joins TRBV30 to TRBJ1-4; D uncertain. Germline lookup yields CDR1 GTSNPN and CDR2 SVGIG (reference sequence). The germline V and J ends were trimmed by 1 base and 8 bases, with 14 bases remaining between them. The CDR3 sequence is 14 residues long. DNA for the CDR3: TGTGCCTGGAGTGAAGGGTCCAGCGGCGAAAAACTGTTTTTT. It encodes CAWSEGSSGEKLFF.

The table lists this clone with a count of one. The chain joins TRBV6-5 to TRBJ1-3; D is uncertain. Between the trimmed V and J ends, which lost 4 bases and 4 bases, there was a span of 8 bases. Germline values: CDR1 MNHEY, CDR2 SVGAGI. CDR3 size: 13 residues. The CDR3 loop is CASSSILGNTIYF. CDR3 nucleotides: TGTGCCAGCAGTTCTATCCTAGGAAACACCATATATTTT.

The rearrangement uses TRBV4-3 and TRBJ1-4, with D possibly matching TRBD1 (6 bases). The CDR3 contains 14 residues. V lost 4 bases and J lost 7, with 13 bases in between. Germline V gives CDR1 LGHNA, CDR2 YSLEER. CDR3 in amino acids: CASSPTGIGEKLFF. The CDR3, as DNA: TGCGCCAGCAGCCCTACAGGGATCGGTGAAAAACTGTTTTTT.